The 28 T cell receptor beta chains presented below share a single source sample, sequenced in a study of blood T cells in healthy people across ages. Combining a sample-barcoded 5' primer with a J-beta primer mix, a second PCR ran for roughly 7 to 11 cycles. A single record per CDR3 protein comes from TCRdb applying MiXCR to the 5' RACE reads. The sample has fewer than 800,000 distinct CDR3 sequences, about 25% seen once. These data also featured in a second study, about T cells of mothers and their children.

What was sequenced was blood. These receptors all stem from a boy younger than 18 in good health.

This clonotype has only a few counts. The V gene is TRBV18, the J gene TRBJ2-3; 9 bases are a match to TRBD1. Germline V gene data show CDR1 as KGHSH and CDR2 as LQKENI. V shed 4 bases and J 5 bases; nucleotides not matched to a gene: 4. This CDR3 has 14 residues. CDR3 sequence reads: CASSQGQGIDTQYF. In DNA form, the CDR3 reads TGTGCCAGCTCACAGGGACAGGGAATAGATACGCAGTATTTT.

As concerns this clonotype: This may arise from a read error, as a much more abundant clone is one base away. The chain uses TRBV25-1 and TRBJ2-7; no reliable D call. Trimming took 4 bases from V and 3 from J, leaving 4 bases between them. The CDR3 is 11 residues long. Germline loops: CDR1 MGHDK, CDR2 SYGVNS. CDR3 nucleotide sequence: TGTGCCAGCAGTGTGATCTACGAGCAGTACTTC. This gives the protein CASSVIYEQYF.

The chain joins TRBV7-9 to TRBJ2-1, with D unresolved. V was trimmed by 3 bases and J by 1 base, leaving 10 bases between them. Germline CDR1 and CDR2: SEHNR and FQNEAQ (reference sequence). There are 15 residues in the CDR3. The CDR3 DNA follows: TGTGCCAGCAGCTTCGGATCCCAGTCCTACAATGAGCAGTTCTTC. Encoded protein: CASSFGSQSYNEQFF.

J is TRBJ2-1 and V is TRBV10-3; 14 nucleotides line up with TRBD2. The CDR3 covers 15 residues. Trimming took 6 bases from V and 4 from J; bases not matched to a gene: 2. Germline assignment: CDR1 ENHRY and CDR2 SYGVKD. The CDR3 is CAIRRLAGGYNEQFF. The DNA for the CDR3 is TGTGCCATCAGACGACTAGCGGGAGGGTACAATGAGCAGTTCTTC.

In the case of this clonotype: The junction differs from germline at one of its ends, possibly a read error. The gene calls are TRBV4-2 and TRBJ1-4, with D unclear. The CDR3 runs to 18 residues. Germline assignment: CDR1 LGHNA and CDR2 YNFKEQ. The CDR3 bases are TGTGCCAGCAGCCAAGCATTGAGCCTCGTGAATATACCTGAAAAACTGCTTTTT. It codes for CASSQALSLVNIPEKLLF.

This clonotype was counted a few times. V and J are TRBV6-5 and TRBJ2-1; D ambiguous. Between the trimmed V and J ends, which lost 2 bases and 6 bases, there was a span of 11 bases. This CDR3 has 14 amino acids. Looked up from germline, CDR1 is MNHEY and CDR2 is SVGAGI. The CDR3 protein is CASSYSYGLNEQFF. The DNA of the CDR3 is TGTGCCAGCAGTTACAGCTACGGGCTCAATGAGCAGTTCTTC.

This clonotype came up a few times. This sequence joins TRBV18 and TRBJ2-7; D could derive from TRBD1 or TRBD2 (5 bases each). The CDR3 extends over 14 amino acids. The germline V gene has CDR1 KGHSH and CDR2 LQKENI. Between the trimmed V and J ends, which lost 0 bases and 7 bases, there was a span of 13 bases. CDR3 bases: TGTGCCAGCTCACCACCAGGGGACGGAACGGAGCAGTACTTC. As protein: CASSPPGDGTEQYF.

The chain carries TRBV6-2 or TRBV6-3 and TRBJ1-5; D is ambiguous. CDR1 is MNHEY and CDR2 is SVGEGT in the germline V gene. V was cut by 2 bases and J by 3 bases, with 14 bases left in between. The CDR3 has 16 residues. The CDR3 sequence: CASSYGSAGNNQPQHF. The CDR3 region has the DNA TGTGCCAGCAGTTACGGGTCGGCCGGAAACAATCAGCCCCAGCATTTT.

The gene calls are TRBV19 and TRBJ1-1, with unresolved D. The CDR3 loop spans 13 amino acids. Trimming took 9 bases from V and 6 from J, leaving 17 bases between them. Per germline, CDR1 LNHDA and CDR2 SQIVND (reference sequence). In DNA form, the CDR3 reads TGTGCCAGCTCCTCCGACTTCGGTTCTGAAGCTTTCTTT. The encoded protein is CASSSDFGSEAFF.

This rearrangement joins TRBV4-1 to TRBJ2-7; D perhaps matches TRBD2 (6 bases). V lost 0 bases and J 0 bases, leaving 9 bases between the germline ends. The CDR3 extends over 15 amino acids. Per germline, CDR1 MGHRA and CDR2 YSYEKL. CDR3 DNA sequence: TGCGCCAGCAGCCAAGACGGCGGGACCTCCTACGAGCAGTACTTC. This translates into CASSQDGGTSYEQYF.

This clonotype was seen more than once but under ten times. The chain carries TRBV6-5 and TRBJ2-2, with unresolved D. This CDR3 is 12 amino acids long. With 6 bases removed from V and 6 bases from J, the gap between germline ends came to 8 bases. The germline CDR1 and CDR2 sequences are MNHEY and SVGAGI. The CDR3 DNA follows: TGTGCCAGCAGACAGTCCGCCGGGGAGCTGTTTTTT. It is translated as CASRQSAGELFF.

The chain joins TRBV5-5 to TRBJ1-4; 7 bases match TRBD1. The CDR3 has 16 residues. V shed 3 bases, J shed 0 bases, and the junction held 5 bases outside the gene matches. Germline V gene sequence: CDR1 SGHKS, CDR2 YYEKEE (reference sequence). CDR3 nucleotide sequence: TGTGCCAGCAGCTCCGGGACAGCTGCAACTAATGAAAAACTGTTTTTT. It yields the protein CASSSGTAATNEKLFF.

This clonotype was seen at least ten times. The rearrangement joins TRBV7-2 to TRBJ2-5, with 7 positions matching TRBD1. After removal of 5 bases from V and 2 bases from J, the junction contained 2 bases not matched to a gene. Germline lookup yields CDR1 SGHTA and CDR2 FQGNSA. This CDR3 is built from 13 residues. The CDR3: CASSRQGQETQYF. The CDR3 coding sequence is TGTGCCAGCAGCCGACAGGGTCAAGAGACCCAGTACTTC.

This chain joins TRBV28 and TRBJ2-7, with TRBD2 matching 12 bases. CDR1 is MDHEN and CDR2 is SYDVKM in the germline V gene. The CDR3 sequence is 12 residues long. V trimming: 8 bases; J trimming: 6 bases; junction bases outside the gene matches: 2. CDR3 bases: TGTGCCAGCCGACTAGCGGGAGTCGAGCAGTACTTC. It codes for CASRLAGVEQYF. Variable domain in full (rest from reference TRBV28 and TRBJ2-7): DVKVTQSSRYLVKRTGEKVFLECVQDMDHENMFWYRQDPGLGLRLIYFSYDVKMKEKGDIPEGYSVSREKKERFSLILESASTNQTSMYLCASRLAGVEQYFGPGTRLTVT.

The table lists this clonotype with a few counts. CDR3 amino acids: CASSEVRGDGNTIYF. The CDR3 bases are TGTGCCAGCAGTGAAGTGAGAGGGGACGGAAACACCATATATTTT. The rearrangement links TRBV6-1 to TRBJ1-3; D is perhaps TRBD1 (5 bases). V was clipped by 1 base and J by 4 bases, with 11 bases between them. CDR3 length equals 15 residues. Per germline, CDR1 MNHNS and CDR2 SASEGT.

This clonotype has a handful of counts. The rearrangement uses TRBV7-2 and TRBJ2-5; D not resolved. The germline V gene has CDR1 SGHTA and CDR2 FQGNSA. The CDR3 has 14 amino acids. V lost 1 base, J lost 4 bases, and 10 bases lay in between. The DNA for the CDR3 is TGTGCCAGCAGCTTAGAGGCGTTCCCAGAGACCCAGTACTTC. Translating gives CASSLEAFPETQYF.

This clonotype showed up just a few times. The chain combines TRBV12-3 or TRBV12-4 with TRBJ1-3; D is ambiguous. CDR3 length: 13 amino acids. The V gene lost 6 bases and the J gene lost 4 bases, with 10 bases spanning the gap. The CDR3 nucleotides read TGTGCCAGCAGCCGAGGATCCGGAAACACCATATATTTT. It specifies CASSRGSGNTIYF.

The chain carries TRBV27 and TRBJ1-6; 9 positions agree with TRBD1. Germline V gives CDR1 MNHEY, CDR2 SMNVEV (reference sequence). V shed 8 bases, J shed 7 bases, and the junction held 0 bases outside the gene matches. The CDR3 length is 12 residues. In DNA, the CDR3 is TGTGCCAGCGGACAGGGGAATTCACCCCTCCACTTT. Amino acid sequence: CASGQGNSPLHF.

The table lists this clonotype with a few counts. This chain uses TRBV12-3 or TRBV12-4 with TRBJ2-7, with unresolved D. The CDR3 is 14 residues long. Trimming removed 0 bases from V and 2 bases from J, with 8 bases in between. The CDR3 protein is CASSLALRTYEQYF. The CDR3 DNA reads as TGTGCCAGCAGTTTAGCGCTCAGGACCTACGAGCAGTACTTC.

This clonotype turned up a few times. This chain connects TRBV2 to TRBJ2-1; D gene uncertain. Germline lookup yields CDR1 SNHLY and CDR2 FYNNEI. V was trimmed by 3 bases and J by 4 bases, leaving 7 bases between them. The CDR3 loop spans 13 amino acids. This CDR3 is CASSEAIYNEQFF. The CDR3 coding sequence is TGTGCCAGCAGTGAGGCGATTTACAATGAGCAGTTCTTC.

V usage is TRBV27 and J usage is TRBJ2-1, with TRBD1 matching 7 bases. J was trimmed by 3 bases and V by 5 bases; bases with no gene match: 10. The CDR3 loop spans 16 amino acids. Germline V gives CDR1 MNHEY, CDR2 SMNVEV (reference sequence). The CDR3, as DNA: TGTGCCAGCAGTCTCCCTGGGGGACAGCTCTACAATGAGCAGTTCTTC. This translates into CASSLPGGQLYNEQFF.

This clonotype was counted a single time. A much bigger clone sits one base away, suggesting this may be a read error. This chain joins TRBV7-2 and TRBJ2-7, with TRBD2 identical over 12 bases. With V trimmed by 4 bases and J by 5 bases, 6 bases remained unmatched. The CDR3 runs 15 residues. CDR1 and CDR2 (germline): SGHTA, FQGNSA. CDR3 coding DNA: TGTGCCAGCAGCTACCAGACTAGCGGGGGTCACGAGCAGTACTTC. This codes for CASSYQTSGGHEQYF.

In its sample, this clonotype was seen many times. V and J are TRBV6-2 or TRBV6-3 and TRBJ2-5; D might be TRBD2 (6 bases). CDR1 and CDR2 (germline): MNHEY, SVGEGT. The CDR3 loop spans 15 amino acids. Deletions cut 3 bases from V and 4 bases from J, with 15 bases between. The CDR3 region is CASSYRESGIETQYF. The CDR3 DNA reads TGTGCCAGCAGTTATCGGGAGTCCGGAATAGAGACCCAGTACTTC.

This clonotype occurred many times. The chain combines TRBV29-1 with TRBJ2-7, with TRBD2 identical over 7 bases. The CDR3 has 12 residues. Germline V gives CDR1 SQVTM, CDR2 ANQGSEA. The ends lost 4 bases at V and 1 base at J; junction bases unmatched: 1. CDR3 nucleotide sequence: TGCAGCGTTGGGGAGGGTTCCTACGAGCAGTACTTC. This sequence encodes CSVGEGSYEQYF.

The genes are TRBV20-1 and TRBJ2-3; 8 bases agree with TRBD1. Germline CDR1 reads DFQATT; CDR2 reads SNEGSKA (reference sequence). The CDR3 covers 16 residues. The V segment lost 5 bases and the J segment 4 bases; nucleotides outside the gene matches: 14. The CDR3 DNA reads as TGCAGTGCTCCAGGGGCCGATCCAGGGGGCCCAGATACGCAGTATTTT. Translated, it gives CSAPGADPGGPDTQYF.

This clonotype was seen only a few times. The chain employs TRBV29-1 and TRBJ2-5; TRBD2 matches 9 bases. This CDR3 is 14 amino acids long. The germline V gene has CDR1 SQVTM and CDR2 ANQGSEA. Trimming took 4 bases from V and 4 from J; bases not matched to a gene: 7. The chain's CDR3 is CSVVWPAGGETQYF. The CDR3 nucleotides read TGCAGCGTTGTGTGGCCAGCGGGAGGAGAGACCCAGTACTTC.

The CDR3 coding sequence is TGTGCCAGCAGCTCCGGACTAGTGGGGGGAAAAGAGACCCAGTACTTC. Translation gives CASSSGLVGGKETQYF. The chain is built from TRBV7-3 and TRBJ2-5; TRBD2 agrees at 7 bases. This CDR3 contains 16 residues. Germline lookup yields CDR1 SGHTA and CDR2 FQGTGA. After removal of 4 bases from V and 3 bases from J, the junction contained 11 bases not matched to a gene.

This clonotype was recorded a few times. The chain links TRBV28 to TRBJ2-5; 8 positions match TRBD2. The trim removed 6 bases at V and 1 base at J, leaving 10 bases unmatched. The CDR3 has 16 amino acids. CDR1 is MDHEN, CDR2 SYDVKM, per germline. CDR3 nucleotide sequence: TGTGCCAGCAGCCTCGAGGTAGCGGGACCCCAAGAGACCCAGTACTTC. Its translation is CASSLEVAGPQETQYF.